This note documents a single T cell receptor (beta chain) sequence. Its antigen is unidentified. A junction boundary mismatches the germline segment, possibly from a read error. Treatment in this sample: oral pan-JAK inhibitor, 5-10 mg twice daily. Peripheral blood, together with lesional scalp punch biopsies, was collected from alopecia areata patients. These data originate in a study of CD8+ T cells in alopecia areata. Whole-study findings and limits: Clarity of TCR sharing across patients fell short of that in mice, possibly HLA-related. Among the 100 top clones, expanded CD8+ clones, like scalp clonality, were significantly decreased by tofacitinib. For lesional scalp, especially alopecia totalis/universalis, clonality was higher than in normal scalp.

In each case, RNA was isolated and then reverse transcribed into cDNA as the sequencing template. Repertoires were generated with immunoSEQ multiplex PCR, while TCRdb's copy carries only in-frame clones and drops some. The sample comprises about 140,000 clones, approximately 80% of which are singletons, and around 25% rests with the top ten. This clonotype was sampled from a human donor with alopecia areata. This specimen was CD8+ T cells sorted from blood, taken at week 4, from a patient treated with tofacitinib.

Written as DNA, the CDR3 is TGTGCCAGCAGCCTAGCGGGGGTCCAAGAGACCCAGTACTTC. Translation gives CASSLAGVQETQYF. V usage is TRBV7-6 and J usage is TRBJ2-5, with 10 bases lining up with TRBD2. The CDR3 sequence is 14 residues long. Looked up from germline, CDR1 is SGHVS and CDR2 is FNYEAQ.